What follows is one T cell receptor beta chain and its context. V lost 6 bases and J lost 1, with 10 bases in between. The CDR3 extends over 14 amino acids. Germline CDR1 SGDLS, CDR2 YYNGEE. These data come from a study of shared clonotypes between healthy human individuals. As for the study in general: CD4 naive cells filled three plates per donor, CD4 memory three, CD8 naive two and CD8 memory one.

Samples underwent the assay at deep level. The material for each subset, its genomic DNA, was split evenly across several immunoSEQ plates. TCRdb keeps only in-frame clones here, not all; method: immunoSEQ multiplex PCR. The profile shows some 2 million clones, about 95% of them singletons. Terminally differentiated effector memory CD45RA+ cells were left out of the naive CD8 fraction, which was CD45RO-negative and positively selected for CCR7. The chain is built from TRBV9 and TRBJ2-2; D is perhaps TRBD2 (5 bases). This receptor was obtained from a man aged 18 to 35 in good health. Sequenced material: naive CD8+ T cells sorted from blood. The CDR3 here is CASTSEGNTGELFF. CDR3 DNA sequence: TGTGCCAGCACGTCCGAGGGGAACACCGGGGAGCTGTTTTTT.